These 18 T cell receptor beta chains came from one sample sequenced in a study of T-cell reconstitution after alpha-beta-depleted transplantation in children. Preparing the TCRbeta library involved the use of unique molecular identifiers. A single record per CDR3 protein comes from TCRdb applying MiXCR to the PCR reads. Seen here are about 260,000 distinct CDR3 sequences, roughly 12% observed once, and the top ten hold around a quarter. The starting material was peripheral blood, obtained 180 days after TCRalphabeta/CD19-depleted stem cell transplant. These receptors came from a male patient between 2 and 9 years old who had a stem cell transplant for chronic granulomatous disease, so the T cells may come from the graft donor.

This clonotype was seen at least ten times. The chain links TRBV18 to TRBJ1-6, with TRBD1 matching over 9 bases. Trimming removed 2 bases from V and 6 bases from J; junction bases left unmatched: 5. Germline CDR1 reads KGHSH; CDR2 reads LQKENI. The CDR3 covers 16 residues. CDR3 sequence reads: CASSPISDRGNSPLHF. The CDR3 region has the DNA TGTGCCAGCTCACCAATATCGGACAGGGGTAATTCACCCCTCCACTTT.

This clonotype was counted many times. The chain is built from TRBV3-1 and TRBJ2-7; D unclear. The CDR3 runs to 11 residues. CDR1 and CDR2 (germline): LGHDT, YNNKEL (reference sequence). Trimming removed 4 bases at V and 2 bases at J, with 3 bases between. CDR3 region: CASSRTYEQYF. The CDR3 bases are TGTGCCAGCAGCCGGACCTACGAGCAGTACTTC.

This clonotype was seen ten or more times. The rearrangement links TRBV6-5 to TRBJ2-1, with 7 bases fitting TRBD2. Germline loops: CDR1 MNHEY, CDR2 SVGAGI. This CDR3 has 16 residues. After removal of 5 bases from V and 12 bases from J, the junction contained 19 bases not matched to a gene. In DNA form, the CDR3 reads TGTGCCAGCAGTAACCCACGACTAGCCTCGGAAATGACGCAGTTCTTC. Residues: CASSNPRLASEMTQFF.

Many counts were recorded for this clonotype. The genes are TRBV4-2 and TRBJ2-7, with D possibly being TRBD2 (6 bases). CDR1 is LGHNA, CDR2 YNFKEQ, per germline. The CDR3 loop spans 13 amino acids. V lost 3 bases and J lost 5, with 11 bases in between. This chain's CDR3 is CASSQAGSHEQYF. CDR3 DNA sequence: TGTGCCAGCAGCCAGGCGGGGTCCCACGAGCAGTACTTC.

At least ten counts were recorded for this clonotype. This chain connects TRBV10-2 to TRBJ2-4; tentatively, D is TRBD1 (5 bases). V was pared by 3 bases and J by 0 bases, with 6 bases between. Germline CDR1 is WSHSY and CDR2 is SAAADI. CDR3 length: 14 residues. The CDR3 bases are TGCGCCAGCAGTGACAGGGCAGCCAAAAACATTCAGTACTTC. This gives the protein CASSDRAAKNIQYF.

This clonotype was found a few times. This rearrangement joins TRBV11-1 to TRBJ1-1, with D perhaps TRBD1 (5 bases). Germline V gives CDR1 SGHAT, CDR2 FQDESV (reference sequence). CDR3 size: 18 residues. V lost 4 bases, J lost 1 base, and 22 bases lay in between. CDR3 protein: CASSSFGGGRNKNTEAFF. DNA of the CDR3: TGTGCCAGCAGCTCTTTCGGGGGGGGAAGGAACAAGAACACTGAAGCTTTCTTT.

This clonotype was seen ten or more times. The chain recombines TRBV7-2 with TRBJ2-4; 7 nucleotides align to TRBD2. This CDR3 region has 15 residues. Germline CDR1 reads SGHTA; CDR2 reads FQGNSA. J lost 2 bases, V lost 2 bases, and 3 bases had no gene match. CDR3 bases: TGTGCCAGCAGCTTAATGGGGGGGACCAAAAACATTCAGTACTTC. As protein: CASSLMGGTKNIQYF.

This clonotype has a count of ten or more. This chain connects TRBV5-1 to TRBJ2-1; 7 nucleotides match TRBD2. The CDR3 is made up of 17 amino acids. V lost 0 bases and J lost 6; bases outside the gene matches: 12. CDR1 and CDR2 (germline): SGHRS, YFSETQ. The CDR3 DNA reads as TGCGCCAGCAGCTTGGGTGGCGGTCCCGAGCGGGGCAATGAGCAGTTCTTC. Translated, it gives CASSLGGGPERGNEQFF.

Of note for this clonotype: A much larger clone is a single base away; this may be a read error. Written as DNA, the CDR3 is TGTGCCAGCAGCAAACCACTAGGGATAGGGACTCAGCTTAAGTCCTACAATGAGCAGTTCTTC. Translated, it gives CASSKPLGIGTQLKSYNEQFF. This rearrangement joins TRBV11-2 to TRBJ2-1; TRBD2 is a possible D gene (6 bases). Trimming pared 5 bases from V and 1 base from J, leaving 30 bases between. Germline V gives CDR1 SGHAT, CDR2 FQNNGV. The CDR3 is 21 residues long.

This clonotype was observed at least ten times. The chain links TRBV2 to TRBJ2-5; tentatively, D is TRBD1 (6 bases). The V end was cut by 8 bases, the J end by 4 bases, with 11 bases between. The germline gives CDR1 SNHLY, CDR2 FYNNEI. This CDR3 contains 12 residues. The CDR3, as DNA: TGTGCCAGCGGGGGACAACGAGAGACCCAGTACTTC. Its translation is CASGGQRETQYF.

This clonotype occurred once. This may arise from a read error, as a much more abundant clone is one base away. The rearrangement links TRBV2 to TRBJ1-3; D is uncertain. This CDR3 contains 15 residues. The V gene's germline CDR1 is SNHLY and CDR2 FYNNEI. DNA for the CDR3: TGTGACAGCAAAGGCAGCGTTAGCTCTGGAAACACCATATATTTT. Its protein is CDSKGSVSSGNTIYF.

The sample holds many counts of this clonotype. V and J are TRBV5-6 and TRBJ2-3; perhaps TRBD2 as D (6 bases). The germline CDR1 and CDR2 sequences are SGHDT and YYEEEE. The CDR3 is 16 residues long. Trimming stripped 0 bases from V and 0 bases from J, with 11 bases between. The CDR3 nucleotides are TGTGCCAGCAGCTTGGCCGGGAGACTTAGCACAGATACGCAGTATTTT. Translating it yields CASSLAGRLSTDTQYF.

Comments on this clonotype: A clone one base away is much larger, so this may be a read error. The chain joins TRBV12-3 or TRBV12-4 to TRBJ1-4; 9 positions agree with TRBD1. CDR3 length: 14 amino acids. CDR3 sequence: CASRPQGAREKLLF. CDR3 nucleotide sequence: TGTGCCAGCAGGCCACAGGGGGCGCGGGAAAAACTGCTTTTT.

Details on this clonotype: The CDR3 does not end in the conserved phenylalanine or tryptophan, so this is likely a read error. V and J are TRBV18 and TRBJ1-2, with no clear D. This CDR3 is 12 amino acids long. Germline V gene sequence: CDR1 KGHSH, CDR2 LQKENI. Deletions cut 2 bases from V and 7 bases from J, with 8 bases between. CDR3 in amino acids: CASSPDRFGYTL. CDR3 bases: TGTGCCAGCTCACCAGATCGTTTTGGCTACACCCTC.

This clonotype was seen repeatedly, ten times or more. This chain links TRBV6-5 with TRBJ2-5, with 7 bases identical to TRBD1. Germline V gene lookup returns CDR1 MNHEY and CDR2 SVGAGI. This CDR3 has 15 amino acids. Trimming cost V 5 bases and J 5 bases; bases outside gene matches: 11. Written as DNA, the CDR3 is TGTGCCAGCAGTCTACAGGGGTTCGGGTCGGAGACCCAGTACTTC. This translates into CASSLQGFGSETQYF.

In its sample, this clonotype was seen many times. The CDR3 reads CASSLRRGSTDTQYF. The CDR3 region has the DNA TGTGCCAGCAGCTTAAGGCGGGGAAGCACAGATACGCAGTATTTT. The V and J genes are TRBV7-2 and TRBJ2-3, with D perhaps TRBD2 (6 bases). The CDR3 length is 15 residues. Trimming removed 2 bases from V and 0 bases from J, with 9 bases in between. Germline-derived CDR1 and CDR2 are SGHTA and FQGNSA.

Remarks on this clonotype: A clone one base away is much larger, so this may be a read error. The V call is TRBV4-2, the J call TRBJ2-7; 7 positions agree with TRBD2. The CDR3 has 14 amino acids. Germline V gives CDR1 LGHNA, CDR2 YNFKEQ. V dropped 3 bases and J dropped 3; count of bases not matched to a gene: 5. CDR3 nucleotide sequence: TGTGCCAGCAGCCACGGCCGGGGGGACTACGAGCAGTACTTC. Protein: CASSHGRGDYEQYF.

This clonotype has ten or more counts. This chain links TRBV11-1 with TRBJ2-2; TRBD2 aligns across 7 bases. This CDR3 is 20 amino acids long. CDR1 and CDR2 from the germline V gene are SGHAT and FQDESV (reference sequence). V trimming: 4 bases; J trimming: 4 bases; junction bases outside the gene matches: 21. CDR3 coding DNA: TGTGCCAGCAGCTCGCGCGAAAGACCCGGGACTATATCCTCCACCGGGGAGCTGTTTTTT. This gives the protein CASSSRERPGTISSTGELFF.